This TCR beta chain is from a study of OX40 agonist ivuxolimab in advanced cancers. General study points: Antigen targets of the expanded peripheral T cells went undetermined.

The CDR3 extends over 15 amino acids. Germline trimming cut 4 bases from V and 7 bases from J; bases unmatched to any gene: 10. CDR1 SGHRS and CDR2 YFSETQ come from the germline V gene. Generated by immunoSEQ multiplex PCR, the TCRdb table keeps only in-frame clones and is missing some. The sample lists roughly 100,000 clones; more than 85% were seen once. Peripheral blood came from all dose cohorts at three timepoints. Remarks on this clone: Its antigen is as yet unknown.

The chain links TRBV5-1 to TRBJ2-1, with 8 positions matching TRBD2. The TCR comes from an adult with an advanced solid tumor such as melanoma, head and neck, liver or kidney cancer. Sample: CD4+ or CD8+ T cells sorted from blood, taken in a trial of the OX40 agonist ivuxolimab. As DNA, the CDR3 is TGCGCCAGCAGCCCCCCGGGGGGGCTCGGGAATGAGCAGTTCTTC. It encodes CASSPPGGLGNEQFF.